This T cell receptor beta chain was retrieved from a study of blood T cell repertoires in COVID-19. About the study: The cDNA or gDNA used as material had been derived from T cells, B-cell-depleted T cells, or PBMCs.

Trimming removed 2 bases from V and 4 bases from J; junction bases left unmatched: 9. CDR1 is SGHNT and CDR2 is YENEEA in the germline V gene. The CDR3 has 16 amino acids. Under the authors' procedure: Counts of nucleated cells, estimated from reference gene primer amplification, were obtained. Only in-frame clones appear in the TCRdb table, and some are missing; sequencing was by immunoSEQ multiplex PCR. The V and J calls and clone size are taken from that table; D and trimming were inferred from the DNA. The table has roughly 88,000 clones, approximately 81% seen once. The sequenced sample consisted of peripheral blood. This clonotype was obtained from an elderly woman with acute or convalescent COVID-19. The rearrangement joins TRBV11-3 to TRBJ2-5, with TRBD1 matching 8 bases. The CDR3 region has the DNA TGTGCCAGCAGCTTATACCCCGGACAGGGTCGAGAGACCCAGTACTTC. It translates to CASSLYPGQGRETQYF. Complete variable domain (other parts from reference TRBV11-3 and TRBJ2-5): EAGVVQSPRYKIIEKKQPVAFWCNPISGHNTLYWYLQNLGQGPELLIRYENEEAVDDSQLPKDRFSAERLKGVDSTLKIQPAELGDSAVYLCASSLYPGQGRETQYFGPGTRLLVL.